This T cell receptor (beta chain) was identified during a study of monozygotic twins with cystic fibrosis. Libraries were prepared by immunoSEQ multiplex PCR; TCRdb keeps only in-frame clonotypes and omits some of them. This sample has roughly 12,000 clones, with 85% found just once. The CDR3 runs to 14 residues. Germline CDR1 is MGHDK and CDR2 is SYGVNS. Trimming cost V 0 bases and J 4 bases, with 9 bases left between them. The receptor was derived from a man aged 18 to 30 with cystic fibrosis. The source material was blood. The chain couples TRBV25-1 to TRBJ2-5; maybe TRBD2 (6 bases). DNA of the CDR3: TGTGCCAGCAGTGAATACGTCGGGGGAGAGACCCAGTACTTC. Its translation is CASSEYVGGETQYF.